The clone carrying this TCR beta chain came up many times. The TCR beta CDR3 regions underwent amplification using RNA transcripts as the source. With the HTBI primer set, the TCR CDR3 went through a first round of RT-PCR. TCRdb redid the calling of the multiplex PCR reads with MiXCR, one entry per CDR3 protein. The table includes 300,000 to 400,000 distinct CDR3 sequences, about 14% detected once. Trimming removed 4 bases at V and 5 bases at J, with 17 bases between. The CDR3 consists of 15 residues. Per germline, CDR1 LGHDT and CDR2 YNNKEL (reference sequence). The data derive from a study of T cells in Graves' hyperthyroidism and ophthalmopathy.

The source of this sequence is a woman aged 25 to 39 with Graves' ophthalmopathy. The sample taken for sequencing was blood. The chain links TRBV3-1 to TRBJ1-1; possibly TRBD1 for D (5 bases). Here the CDR3 DNA reads TGTGCCAGCAGCCTACGACAGTCTGGGGGGACTGAAGCTTTCTTT. As protein: CASSLRQSGGTEAFF.